This is a list of T cell receptor beta chains from one sample in a study of CD8 T cells in ankylosing spondylitis. TCRdb re-called the 5' RACE reads through MiXCR, storing one row per CDR3 protein. In the table there are about 52,000 distinct CDR3 sequences, 7.4% of which are singletons. Source material: blood, either unsorted or a sorted T cell fraction (not recorded which). These receptors originate from a female donor with ankylosing spondylitis or in good health (not recorded which). CDR3s include the opening cysteine and the closing phenylalanine or tryptophan. A D gene is named only where the DNA matches it firmly. Where a row states a size, it is once, few, many or the class of an expanded clone; other rows omit it.

>TRBJ1-2|NA|13|TRBV5-1|many
CASSPGEGYGYTF
TGCGCCAGCAGCCCAGGGGAGGGCTATGGCTACACCTTC
>TRBJ2-1|TRBD2|15|TRBV7-9|few
CASSFPGLAHNEQFF
TGTGCCAGCAGTTTCCCGGGACTAGCTCACAATGAGCAGTTCTTC
>TRBJ1-2|NA|11|TRBV11-2|many
CASSWTYGYTF
TGTGCCAGCAGCTGGACCTATGGCTACACCTTC
>TRBJ1-2|TRBD1|13|TRBV20-1|NA
CSAAGTGGAGYTF
TGCAGTGCTGCCGGGACAGGTGGTGCTGGCTACACCTTC
>TRBJ2-2|NA|15|TRBV5-1|NA
CASSSTGAGNGELFF
TGCGCCAGCAGCTCAACAGGGGCGGGAAATGGGGAGCTGTTTTTT
>TRBJ2-2|NA|19|TRBV2|many
CASSERPQGTRTNTGELFF
TGTGCCAGCAGTGAAAGGCCCCAGGGTACGAGAACGAACACCGGGGAGCTGTTTTTT
>TRBJ1-1|TRBD1|15|TRBV5-6|many
CASSTRVGQGSQAFF
TGTGCCAGCAGCACCCGAGTGGGACAGGGGAGTCAAGCTTTCTTT
>TRBJ2-5|TRBD2|14|TRBV6-1|many
CASSLAGSQETQYF
TGTGCCAGCTCCCTAGCGGGGTCCCAAGAGACCCAGTACTTC
>TRBJ2-3|NA|14|TRBV5-1|many
CASSFGEITDTQYF
TGCGCCAGCAGCTTTGGCGAAATCACAGATACGCAGTATTTT
>TRBJ1-2|NA|13|TRBV28|many
CASIEARGYGYTF
TGTGCCAGCATAGAAGCCAGGGGCTATGGCTACACCTTC
>TRBJ1-2|NA|12|TRBV12-3/TRBV12-4|many
CASSSPSGGYTF
TGTGCCAGCAGTTCCCCATCTGGTGGCTACACCTTC
>TRBJ1-1|NA|15|TRBV5-1|many
CASSGRGGWGTEAFF
TGCGCCAGCAGCGGCCGGGGCGGTTGGGGCACTGAAGCTTTCTTT
>TRBJ2-5|TRBD1|14|TRBV20-1|many
CSAETGTGQETQYF
TGCAGTGCCGAGACCGGGACAGGGCAAGAGACCCAGTACTTC
>TRBJ2-1|TRBD2|15|TRBV11-2|few
CASSQIAGGHNEQFF
TGTGCCAGCAGCCAAATAGCGGGGGGGCACAATGAGCAGTTCTTC
>TRBJ2-7|NA|12|TRBV6-5|many
CASSFPPYDVYF
TGTGCCAGCAGTTTCCCTCCCTACGATGTGTACTTC
>TRBJ1-1|NA|13|TRBV19|NA
CASLAGTNTEAFF
TGTGCCAGTCTGGCAGGGACGAACACTGAAGCTTTCTTT
>TRBJ2-3|NA|12|TRBV10-3|many
CAIRDNTDTQYF
TGTGCCATCAGGGACAACACAGATACGCAGTATTTT
>TRBJ2-1|NA|14|TRBV12-3/TRBV12-4|many
CASSFGSKGGEQFF
TGTGCCAGCAGTTTTGGGTCTAAAGGCGGTGAGCAGTTCTTC
>TRBJ2-5|TRBD2|16|TRBV20-1|many
CSASRASGGNQETQYF
TGCAGTGCTAGTAGGGCTAGCGGGGGGAACCAAGAGACCCAGTACTTC
>TRBJ2-1|NA|16|TRBV28|many
CASSHLGLGSYNEQFF
TGTGCCAGCAGCCACCTTGGACTCGGGTCCTACAATGAGCAGTTCTTC
>TRBJ2-1|NA|15|TRBV5-1|many
CASRGGTSSYNEQFF
TGCGCCAGCAGGGGTGGGACGAGCTCCTACAATGAGCAGTTCTTC
>TRBJ1-1|NA|16|TRBV4-3|many
CASSQGRLYGNTEAFF
TGCGCCAGCAGCCAAGGGAGGTTGTATGGGAACACTGAAGCTTTCTTT
>TRBJ2-1|TRBD2|14|TRBV2|many
CASSGGGARNEQFF
TGTGCCAGCAGTGGCGGGGGGGCAAGGAATGAGCAGTTCTTC
>TRBJ1-2|NA|15|TRBV4-3|many
CASSQDRRGNYGYTF
TGCGCCAGCAGCCAAGATCGGAGGGGGAACTATGGCTACACCTTC
>TRBJ1-2|TRBD1|15|TRBV2|many
CASSGYRGANYGYTF
TGTGCCAGCAGTGGGTACAGGGGAGCTAACTATGGCTACACCTTC
>TRBJ1-1|TRBD1|14|TRBV20-1|many
CSARETGMNTEAFF
TGCAGTGCTAGAGAGACAGGGATGAACACTGAAGCTTTCTTT
>TRBJ2-3|NA|13|TRBV9|NA
CASTGQRADTQYF
TGTGCCAGCACCGGGCAGCGGGCAGATACGCAGTATTTT
>TRBJ1-5|TRBD1|18|TRBV28|many
CASSFTWRRDRGGQPQHF
TGTGCCAGCAGTTTTACCTGGCGCCGGGACAGGGGGGGGCAGCCCCAGCATTTT
>TRBJ1-2|NA|15|TRBV12-5|large
CASGLSLLGVYGYTF
TGTGCTAGTGGTTTGTCCCTCCTGGGAGTCTATGGCTACACCTTC
>TRBJ2-1|TRBD1|16|TRBV5-1|many
CASSPGQGGTYNEQFF
TGCGCCAGCAGCCCCGGACAGGGGGGGACCTACAATGAGCAGTTCTTC
>TRBJ2-4|NA|16|TRBV20-1|many
CSARDYWALAKNIQYF
TGCAGTGCTAGAGATTATTGGGCCTTAGCCAAAAACATTCAGTACTTC
>TRBJ2-5|NA|14|TRBV4-3|many
CASSQDPGLETQYF
TGCGCCAGCAGCCAAGATCCAGGATTAGAGACCCAGTACTTC
>TRBJ2-2|NA|12|TRBV11-2|NA
CASSFRNGELFF
TGTGCCAGCAGCTTTAGAAACGGGGAGCTGTTTTTT
>TRBJ2-1|TRBD1|14|TRBV5-1|many
CASSGWTGGNEQFF
TGCGCCAGCAGCGGATGGACAGGGGGCAATGAGCAGTTCTTC
>TRBJ2-5|NA|16|TRBV5-1|many
CASSLAGQGSQETQYF
TGCGCCAGCAGCTTGGCGGGGCAGGGATCCCAAGAGACCCAGTACTTC
>TRBJ1-1|NA|13|TRBV20-1|many
CSVQGGGDTEAFF
TGCAGTGTTCAGGGTGGAGGGGACACTGAAGCTTTCTTT
>TRBJ2-2|NA|16|TRBV7-7|many
CASSPSAGTTGSELFF
TGTGCTAGCAGCCCCTCAGCCGGGACCACAGGCTCGGAGCTGTTTTTT
>TRBJ2-3|NA|18|TRBV3-1|many
CASSQSAGGSAYTDTQYF
TGTGCCAGCAGCCAATCAGCCGGGGGTAGCGCCTACACAGATACGCAGTATTTT
>TRBJ1-6|TRBD1|17|TRBV4-2|many
CASSQDRDRGYNSPLHF
TGTGCCAGCAGCCAAGATCGGGACAGGGGTTATAATTCACCCCTCCACTTT
>TRBJ2-3|TRBD1|14|TRBV5-6|many
CASSWGQGTDTQYF
TGTGCCAGCAGCTGGGGACAGGGGACAGATACGCAGTATTTT
>TRBJ2-1|TRBD2|15|TRBV5-1|many
CASSLELAGGSEQFF
TGCGCCAGCAGCTTGGAACTAGCGGGGGGGAGTGAGCAGTTCTTC
>TRBJ1-2|NA|11|TRBV6-1|many
CASAPGYGYTF
TGTGCCAGCGCCCCCGGCTACGGCTACACCTTC
>TRBJ1-1|NA|13|TRBV5-6|many
CASSLWVDTEAFF
TGTGCCAGCAGCTTGTGGGTTGACACTGAAGCTTTCTTT
>TRBJ2-4|NA|12|TRBV5-1|many
CASRGDVNIQYF
TGCGCCAGCAGGGGGGATGTCAACATTCAGTACTTC
>TRBJ1-5|NA|17|TRBV11-2|few
CASSLDPGPNSNQPQHF
TGTGCCAGCAGCTTAGATCCGGGACCAAATAGCAATCAGCCCCAGCATTTT
>TRBJ2-2|TRBD1|16|TRBV27|NA
CASSLSEGAGTGELFF
TGTGCCAGCAGTTTATCCGAGGGGGCGGGCACCGGGGAGCTGTTTTTT